The following is a T cell receptor beta chain sequence with its context. TCRdb's copy holds only in-frame clones and misses some; the assay was immunoSEQ multiplex PCR. The repertoire holds approximately 9,800 clones, 74% seen once, with less than 4.5% in the top ten. The sample originates from a study of PD-1 blockade in classical Hodgkin lymphoma. V lost 8 bases and J 4 bases, leaving 19 bases between the germline ends. The germline gives CDR1 MRHNA, CDR2 SNTAGT. CDR3 length: 15 residues. Every one of the patients relapsed after autologous stem cell transplantation (brentuximab vedotin exposure was variable). Magnetic negative selection served to purify CD4+ T cells out of PBMCs that had been thawed.

This sequence originates from a human donor with classical Hodgkin lymphoma. The starting material was CD4+ T cells from blood, obtained at baseline. The chain recombines TRBV6-4 with TRBJ2-3; D tentatively reads TRBD1 or TRBD2 (6 bases each). In nucleotides, the CDR3 is TGTGCCAGCGCCAGGAGGGGGAGTGGGGCAGATACGCAGTATTTT. Its translation is CASARRGSGADTQYF.